This T cell receptor beta chain derives from a study of CD8 T cells in Susac syndrome. RNA amounts of about 0.5 to 1 ug underwent reverse transcription with random hexamers. It was immunoSEQ multiplex PCR that amplified TCR beta CDR3 across 54 Vbeta and 13 Jbeta. TCRdb reprocessed the immunoSEQ multiplex PCR reads via MiXCR and lists one record per CDR3 protein. The sample lists approximately 170,000 distinct CDR3 sequences; about 90% were seen once. Sequencing targeted TCR beta in T cells from blood (CD8+ and CD4+). V dropped 3 bases and J dropped 6; count of bases not matched to a gene: 4. From germline, CDR1 is DFQATT and CDR2 SNEGSKA (reference sequence). This CDR3 contains 13 residues.

The sequencing input was CD4+ T cells from PBMCs. The chain uses TRBV20-1 and TRBJ1-5; 8 positions agree with TRBD1. The clonotype was recovered from a human donor in good health. CDR3 amino acids: CSARTGELQPQHF. The CDR3 DNA sequence: TGCAGTGCTAGGACAGGGGAGCTTCAGCCCCAGCATTTT.